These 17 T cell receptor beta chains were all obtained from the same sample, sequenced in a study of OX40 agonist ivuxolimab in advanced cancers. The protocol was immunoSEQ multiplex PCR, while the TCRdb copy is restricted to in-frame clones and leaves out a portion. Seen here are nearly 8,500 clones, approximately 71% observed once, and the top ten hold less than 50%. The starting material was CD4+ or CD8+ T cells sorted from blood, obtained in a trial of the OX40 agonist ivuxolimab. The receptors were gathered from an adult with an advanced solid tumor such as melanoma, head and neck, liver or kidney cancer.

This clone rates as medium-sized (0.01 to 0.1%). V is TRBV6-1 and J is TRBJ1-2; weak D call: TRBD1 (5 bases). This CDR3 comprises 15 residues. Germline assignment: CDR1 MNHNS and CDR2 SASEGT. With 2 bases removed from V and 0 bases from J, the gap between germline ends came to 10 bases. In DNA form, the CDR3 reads TGTGCCAGCAGTGAAATCGGGACGACTAACTATGGCTACACCTTC. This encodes CASSEIGTTNYGYTF.

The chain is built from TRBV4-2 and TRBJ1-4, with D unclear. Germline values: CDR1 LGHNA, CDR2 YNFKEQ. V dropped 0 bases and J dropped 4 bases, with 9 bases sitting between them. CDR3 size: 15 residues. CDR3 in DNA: TGTGCCAGCAGCCAAGAAAGAGGGATTAATGAAAAACTGTTTTTT. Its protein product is CASSQERGINEKLFF.

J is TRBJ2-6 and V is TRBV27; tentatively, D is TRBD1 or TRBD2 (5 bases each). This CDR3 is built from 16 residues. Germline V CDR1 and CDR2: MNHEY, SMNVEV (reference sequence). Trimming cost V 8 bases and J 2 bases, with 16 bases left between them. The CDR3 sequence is CASSLTGRPGANVLTF. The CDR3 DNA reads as TGTGCCAGCTCCCTCACGGGGCGCCCTGGGGCCAACGTCCTGACTTTC.

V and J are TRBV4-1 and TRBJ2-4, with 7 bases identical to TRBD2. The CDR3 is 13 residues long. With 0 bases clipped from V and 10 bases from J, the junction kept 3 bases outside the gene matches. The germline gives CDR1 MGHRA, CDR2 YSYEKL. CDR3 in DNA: TGCGCCAGCAGCCAAGAATGGGGGGGGATTCAGTACTTC. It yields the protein CASSQEWGGIQYF.

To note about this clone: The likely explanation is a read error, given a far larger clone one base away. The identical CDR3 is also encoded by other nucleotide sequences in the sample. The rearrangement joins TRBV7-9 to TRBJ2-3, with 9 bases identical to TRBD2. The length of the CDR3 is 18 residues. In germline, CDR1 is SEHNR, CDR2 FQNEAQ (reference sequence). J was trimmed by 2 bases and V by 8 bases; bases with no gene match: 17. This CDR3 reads CASHSWGAGGIYTDTQYF. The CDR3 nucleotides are TGTGCCAGCCACAGTTGGGGCGCGGGGGGGATTTACACAGATACGCAGTATTTT.

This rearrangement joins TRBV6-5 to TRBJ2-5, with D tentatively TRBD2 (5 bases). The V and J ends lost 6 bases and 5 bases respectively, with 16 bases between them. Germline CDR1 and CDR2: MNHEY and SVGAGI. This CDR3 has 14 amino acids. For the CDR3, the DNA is TGTGCCAGCAGACAAATAGCGCCGGGGGAGACCCAGTACTTC. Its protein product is CASRQIAPGETQYF.

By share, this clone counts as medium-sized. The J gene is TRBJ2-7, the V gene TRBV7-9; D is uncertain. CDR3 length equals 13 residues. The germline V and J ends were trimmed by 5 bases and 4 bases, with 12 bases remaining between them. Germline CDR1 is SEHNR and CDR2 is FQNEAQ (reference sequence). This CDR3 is CASSPGLRYEQYF. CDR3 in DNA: TGTGCCAGCAGCCCCGGGCTACGGTACGAGCAGTACTTC. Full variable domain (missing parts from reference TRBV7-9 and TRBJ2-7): DTGVSQNPRHKITKRGQNVTFRCDPISEHNRLYWYRQTLGQGPEFLTYFQNEAQLEKSRLLSDRFSAERPKGSFSTLEIQRTEQGDSAMYLCASSPGLRYEQYFGPGTRLTVT.

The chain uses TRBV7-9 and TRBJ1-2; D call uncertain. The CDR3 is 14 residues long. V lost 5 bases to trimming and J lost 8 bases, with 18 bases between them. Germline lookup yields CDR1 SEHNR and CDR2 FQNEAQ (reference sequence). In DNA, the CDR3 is TGTGCCAGCAGCGCACTTTTTAATGGGAGAGGCTACACCTTC. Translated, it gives CASSALFNGRGYTF.

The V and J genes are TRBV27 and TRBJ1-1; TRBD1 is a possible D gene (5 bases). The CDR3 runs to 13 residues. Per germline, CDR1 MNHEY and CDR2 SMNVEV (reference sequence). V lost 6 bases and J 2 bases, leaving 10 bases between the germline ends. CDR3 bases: TGTGCCAGCAGCTCCAGGGCCAACACTGAAGCTTTCTTT. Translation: CASSSRANTEAFF.

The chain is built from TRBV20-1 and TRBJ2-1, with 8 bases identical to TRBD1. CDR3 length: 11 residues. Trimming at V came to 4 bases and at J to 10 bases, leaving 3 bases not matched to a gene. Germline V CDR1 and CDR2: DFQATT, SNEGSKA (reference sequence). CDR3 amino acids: CSAKRTGEQFF. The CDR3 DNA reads TGCAGTGCTAAACGGACAGGGGAGCAGTTCTTC.

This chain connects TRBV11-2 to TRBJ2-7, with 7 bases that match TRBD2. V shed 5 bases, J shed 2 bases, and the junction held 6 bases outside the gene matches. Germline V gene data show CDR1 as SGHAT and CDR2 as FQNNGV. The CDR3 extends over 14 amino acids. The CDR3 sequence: CASSHWEGTYEQYF. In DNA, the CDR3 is TGTGCCAGCAGCCACTGGGAGGGGACCTACGAGCAGTACTTC.

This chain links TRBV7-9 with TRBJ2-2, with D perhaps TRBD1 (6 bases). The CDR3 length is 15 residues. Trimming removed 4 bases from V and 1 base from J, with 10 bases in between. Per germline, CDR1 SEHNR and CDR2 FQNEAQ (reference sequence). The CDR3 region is CASSSGHQNTGELFF. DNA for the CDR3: TGTGCCAGCAGCTCGGGACATCAGAACACCGGGGAGCTGTTTTTT.

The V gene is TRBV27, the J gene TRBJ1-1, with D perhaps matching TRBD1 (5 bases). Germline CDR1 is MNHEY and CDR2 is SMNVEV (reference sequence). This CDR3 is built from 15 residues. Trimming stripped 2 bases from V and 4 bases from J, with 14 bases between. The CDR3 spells CASSLSNSQGTEAFF. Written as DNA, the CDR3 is TGTGCCAGCAGTTTAAGCAATAGCCAGGGCACTGAAGCTTTCTTT.

The CDR3 here is CASSPRGFGETQYF. The CDR3 coding sequence is TGTGCCAGCAGCCCTCGAGGGTTCGGGGAGACCCAGTACTTC. The J gene is TRBJ2-5, the V gene TRBV7-9; maybe TRBD2 (5 bases). CDR1 is SEHNR, CDR2 FQNEAQ, per germline (reference sequence). V was trimmed by 5 bases and J by 5 bases, leaving 15 bases between them. The CDR3 contains 14 residues.

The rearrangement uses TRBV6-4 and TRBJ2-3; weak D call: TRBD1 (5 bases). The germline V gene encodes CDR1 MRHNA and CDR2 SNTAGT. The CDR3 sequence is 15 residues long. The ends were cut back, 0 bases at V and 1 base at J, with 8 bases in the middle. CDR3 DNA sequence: TGTGCCAGCAGTGACTCTCTAGGGGGCACAGATACGCAGTATTTT. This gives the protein CASSDSLGGTDTQYF.

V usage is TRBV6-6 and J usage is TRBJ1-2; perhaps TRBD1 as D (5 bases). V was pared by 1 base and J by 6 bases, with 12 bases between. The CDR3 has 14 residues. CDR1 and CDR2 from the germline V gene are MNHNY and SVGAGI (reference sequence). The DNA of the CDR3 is TGTGCCAGCAGTTACTTGGGGGGAGCGGATGGCTACACCTTC. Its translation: CASSYLGGADGYTF.

DNA for the CDR3: TGTGCCAGCAGCCTAGGGACTTACAATGAGCAGTTCTTC. It yields the protein CASSLGTYNEQFF. The gene calls are TRBV16 and TRBJ2-1; TRBD2 is a possible D gene (6 bases). V was clipped by 4 bases and J by 4 bases, with 8 bases between them. Per germline, CDR1 KGHSY and CDR2 FQNENV. The length of the CDR3 is 13 residues.